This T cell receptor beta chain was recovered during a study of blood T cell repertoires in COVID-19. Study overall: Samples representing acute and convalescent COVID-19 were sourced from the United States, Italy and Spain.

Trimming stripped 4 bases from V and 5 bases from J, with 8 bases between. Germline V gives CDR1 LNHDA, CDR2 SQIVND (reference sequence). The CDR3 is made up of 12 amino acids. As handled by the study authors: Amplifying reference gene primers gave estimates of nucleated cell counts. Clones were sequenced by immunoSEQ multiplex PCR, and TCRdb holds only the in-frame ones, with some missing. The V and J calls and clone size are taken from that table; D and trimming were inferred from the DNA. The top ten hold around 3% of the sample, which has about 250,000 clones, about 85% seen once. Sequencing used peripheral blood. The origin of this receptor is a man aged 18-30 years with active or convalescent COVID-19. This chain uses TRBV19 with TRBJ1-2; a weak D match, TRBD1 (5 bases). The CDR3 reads CASSTQGYGYTF. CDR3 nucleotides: TGTGCCAGTAGTACTCAGGGATATGGCTACACCTTC.